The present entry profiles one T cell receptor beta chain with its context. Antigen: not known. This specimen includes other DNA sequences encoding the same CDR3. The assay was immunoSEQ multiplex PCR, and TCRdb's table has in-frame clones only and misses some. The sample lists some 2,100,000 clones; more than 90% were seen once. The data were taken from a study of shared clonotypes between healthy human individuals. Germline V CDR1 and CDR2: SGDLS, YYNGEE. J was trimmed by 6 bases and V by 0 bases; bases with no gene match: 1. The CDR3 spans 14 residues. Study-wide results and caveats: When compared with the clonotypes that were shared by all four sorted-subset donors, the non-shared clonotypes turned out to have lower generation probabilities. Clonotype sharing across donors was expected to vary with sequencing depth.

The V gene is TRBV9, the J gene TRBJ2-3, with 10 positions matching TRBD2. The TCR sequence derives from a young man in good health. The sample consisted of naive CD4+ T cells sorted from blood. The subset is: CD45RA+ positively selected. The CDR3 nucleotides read TGTGCCAGCAGCGTAGGTAGCGGGGGGGATACGCAGTATTTT. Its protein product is CASSVGSGGDTQYF.